This T cell receptor (beta chain) is from a study of blood T cell repertoires in COVID-19. On this clone: Other DNA sequences from this sample encode an identical CDR3 as well.

Trimming shortened V by 3 bases and J by 3 bases, and 3 bases separated the two germline ends. The germline V gene encodes CDR1 LGHDT and CDR2 YNNKEL (reference sequence). The CDR3 contains 12 residues. Per the original data handling: Cell counts per sample came from amplifying reference gene primers. Repertoires were generated with immunoSEQ multiplex PCR, while TCRdb's copy carries only in-frame clones and drops some. V and J calls and clone size come straight from that table; D and trimming were deduced from the DNA. This sample carries under 300,000 clones, more than 70% of them seen once, and the ten largest clones take about 12%.

The chain uses TRBV3-1 (or the pseudogene TRBV3-2) and TRBJ1-5; D ambiguous. The sequencing sample was made of peripheral blood. The TCR sequence derives from a man aged 80 or over with acute or convalescent COVID-19. The CDR3 sequence: CASSQANQPQHF. The CDR3 DNA follows: TGTGCCAGCAGCCAGGCCAATCAGCCCCAGCATTTT.